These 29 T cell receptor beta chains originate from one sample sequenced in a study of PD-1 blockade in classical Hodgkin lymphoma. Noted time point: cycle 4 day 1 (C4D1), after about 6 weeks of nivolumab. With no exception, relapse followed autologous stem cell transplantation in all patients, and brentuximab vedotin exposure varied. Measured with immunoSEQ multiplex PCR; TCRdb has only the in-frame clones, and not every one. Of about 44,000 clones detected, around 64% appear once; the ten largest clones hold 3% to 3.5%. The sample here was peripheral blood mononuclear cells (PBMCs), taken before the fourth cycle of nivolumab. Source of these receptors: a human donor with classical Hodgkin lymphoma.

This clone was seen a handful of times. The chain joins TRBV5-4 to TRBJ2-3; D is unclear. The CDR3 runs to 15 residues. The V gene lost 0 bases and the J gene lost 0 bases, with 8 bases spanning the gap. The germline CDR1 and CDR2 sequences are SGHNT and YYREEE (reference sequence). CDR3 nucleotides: TGTGCCAGCAGCTTGGCGGATGTTAGCACAGATACGCAGTATTTT. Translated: CASSLADVSTDTQYF.

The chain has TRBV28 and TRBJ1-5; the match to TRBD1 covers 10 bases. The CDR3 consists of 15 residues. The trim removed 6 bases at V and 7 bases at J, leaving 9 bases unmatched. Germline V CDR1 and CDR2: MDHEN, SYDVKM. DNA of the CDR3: TGTGCCAGCAGGCAGTCGACAGGGGGCGGACAGCCCCAGCATTTT. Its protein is CASRQSTGGGQPQHF.

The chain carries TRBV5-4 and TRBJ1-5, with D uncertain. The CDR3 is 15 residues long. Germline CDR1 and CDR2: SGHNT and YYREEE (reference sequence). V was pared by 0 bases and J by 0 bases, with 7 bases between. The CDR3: CASSLDGSSNQPQHF. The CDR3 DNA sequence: TGTGCCAGCAGCTTGGACGGATCTAGCAATCAGCCCCAGCATTTT.

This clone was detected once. The CDR3 here is CAIRVAGEGTYEQYF. The CDR3 DNA reads TGTGCCATCAGGGTAGCGGGAGAGGGAACCTACGAGCAGTACTTC. This chain connects TRBV10-3 to TRBJ2-7, with 9 bases matching TRBD2. V shed 6 bases and J 2 bases; nucleotides not matched to a gene: 8. The CDR3 covers 15 residues. The germline V gene has CDR1 ENHRY and CDR2 SYGVKD.

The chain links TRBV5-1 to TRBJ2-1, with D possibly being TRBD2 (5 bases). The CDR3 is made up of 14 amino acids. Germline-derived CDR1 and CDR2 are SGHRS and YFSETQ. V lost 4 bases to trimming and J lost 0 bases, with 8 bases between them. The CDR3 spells CASSPGNSYNEQFF. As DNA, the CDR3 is TGCGCCAGCAGCCCGGGGAACTCCTACAATGAGCAGTTCTTC.

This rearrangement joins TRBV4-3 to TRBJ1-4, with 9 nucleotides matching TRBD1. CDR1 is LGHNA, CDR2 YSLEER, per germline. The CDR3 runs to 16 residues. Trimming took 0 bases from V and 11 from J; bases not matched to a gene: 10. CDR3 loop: CASSQDTGTGFWKLFF. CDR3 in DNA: TGCGCCAGCAGCCAAGATACCGGGACAGGGTTTTGGAAACTGTTTTTT.

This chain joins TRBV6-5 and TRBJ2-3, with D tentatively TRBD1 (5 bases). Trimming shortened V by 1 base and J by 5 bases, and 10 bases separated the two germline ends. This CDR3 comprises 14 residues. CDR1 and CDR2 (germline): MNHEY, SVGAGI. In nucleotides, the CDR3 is TGTGCCAGCAGTTACTTGGGGCCTTTAGATACGCAGTATTTT. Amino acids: CASSYLGPLDTQYF.

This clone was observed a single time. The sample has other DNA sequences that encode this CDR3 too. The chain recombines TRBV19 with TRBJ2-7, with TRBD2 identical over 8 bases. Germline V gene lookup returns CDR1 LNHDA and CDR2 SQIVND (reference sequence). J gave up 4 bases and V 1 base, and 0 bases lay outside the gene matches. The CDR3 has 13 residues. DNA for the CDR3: TGTGCCAGTAGTATAGCTAGCGGGTACGAGCAGTACTTC. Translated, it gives CASSIASGYEQYF.

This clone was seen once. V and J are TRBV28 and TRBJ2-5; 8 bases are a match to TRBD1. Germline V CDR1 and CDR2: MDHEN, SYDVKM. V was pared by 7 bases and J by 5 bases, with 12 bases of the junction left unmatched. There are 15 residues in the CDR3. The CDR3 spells CASTLGATGAETQYF. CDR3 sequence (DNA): TGTGCCAGCACCCTAGGGGCGACAGGGGCGGAGACCCAGTACTTC.

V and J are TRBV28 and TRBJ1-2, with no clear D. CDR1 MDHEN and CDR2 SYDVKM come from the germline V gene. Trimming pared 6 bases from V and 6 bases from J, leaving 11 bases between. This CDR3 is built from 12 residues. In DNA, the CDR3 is TGTGCCAGCAGAGGGTCCCCCGATGGCTACACCTTC. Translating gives CASRGSPDGYTF.

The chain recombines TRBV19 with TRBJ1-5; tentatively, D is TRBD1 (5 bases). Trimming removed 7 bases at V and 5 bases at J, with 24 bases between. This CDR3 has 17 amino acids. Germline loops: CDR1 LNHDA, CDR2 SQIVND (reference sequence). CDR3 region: CASNSWDRFLYDQPQHF. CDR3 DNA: TGTGCCAGTAACTCTTGGGACCGATTTTTGTATGATCAGCCCCAGCATTTT.

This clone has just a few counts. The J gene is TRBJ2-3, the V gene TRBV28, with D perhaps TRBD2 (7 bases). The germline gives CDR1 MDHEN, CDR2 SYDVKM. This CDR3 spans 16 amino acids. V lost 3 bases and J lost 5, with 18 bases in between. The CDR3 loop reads CASSLGRGGLVDTQYF. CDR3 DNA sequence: TGTGCCAGCAGTTTGGGTAGGGGGGGCCTAGTAGATACGCAGTATTTT.

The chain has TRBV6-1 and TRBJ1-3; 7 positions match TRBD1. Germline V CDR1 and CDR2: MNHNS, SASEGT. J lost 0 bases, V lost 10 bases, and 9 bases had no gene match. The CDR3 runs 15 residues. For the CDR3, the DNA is TGTGCCACCTCCGCCGGGACAGCCTCTGGAAACACCATATATTTT. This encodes CATSAGTASGNTIYF.

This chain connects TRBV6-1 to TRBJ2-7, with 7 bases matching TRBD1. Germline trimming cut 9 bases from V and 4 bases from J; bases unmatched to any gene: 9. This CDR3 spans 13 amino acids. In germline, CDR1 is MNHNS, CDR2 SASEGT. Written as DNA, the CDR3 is TGTGCCAGGACCGACAGGGATCGGTACGAGCAGTACTTC. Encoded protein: CARTDRDRYEQYF.

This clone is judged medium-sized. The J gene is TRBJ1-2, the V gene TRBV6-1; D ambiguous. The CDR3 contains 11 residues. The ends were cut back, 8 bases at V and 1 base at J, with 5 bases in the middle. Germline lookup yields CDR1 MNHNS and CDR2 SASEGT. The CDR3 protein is CASHLNYGYTF. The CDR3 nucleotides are TGTGCCAGCCATCTTAACTATGGCTACACCTTC.

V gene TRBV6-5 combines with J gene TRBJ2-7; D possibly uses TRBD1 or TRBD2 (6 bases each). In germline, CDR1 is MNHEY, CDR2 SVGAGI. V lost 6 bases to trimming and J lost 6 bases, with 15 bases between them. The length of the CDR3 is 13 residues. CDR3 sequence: CASSPQGLGEQYF. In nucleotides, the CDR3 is TGTGCCAGCAGCCCACAGGGACTCGGCGAGCAGTACTTC.

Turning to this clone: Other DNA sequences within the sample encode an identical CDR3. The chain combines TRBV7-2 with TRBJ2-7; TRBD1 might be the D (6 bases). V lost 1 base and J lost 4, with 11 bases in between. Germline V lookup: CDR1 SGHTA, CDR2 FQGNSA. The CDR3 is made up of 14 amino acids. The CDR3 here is CASSLEQGPYEQYF. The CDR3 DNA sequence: TGTGCCAGCAGCTTAGAACAGGGACCATACGAGCAGTACTTC.

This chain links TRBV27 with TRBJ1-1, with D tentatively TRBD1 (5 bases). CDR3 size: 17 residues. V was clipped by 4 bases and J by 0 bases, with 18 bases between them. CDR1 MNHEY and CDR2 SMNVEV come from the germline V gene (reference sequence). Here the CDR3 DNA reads TGTGCCAGCAGTTGGGTTTTTAGGGGACGGATGAACACTGAAGCTTTCTTT. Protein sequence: CASSWVFRGRMNTEAFF.

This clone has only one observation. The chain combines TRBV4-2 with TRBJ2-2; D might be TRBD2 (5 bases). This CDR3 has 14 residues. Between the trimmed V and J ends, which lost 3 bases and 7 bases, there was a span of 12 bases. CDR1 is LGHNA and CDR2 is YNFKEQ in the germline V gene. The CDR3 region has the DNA TGTGCCAGCAGCCACGGGAACGCCGACGGGGAGCTGTTTTTT. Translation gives CASSHGNADGELFF.

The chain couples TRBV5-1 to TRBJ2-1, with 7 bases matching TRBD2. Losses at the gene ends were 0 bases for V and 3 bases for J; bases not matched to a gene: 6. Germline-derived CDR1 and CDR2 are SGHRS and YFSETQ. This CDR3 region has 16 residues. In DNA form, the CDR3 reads TGCGCCAGCAGCTTGGAACCTGGCGGGGGCTACAATGAGCAGTTCTTC. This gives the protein CASSLEPGGGYNEQFF.

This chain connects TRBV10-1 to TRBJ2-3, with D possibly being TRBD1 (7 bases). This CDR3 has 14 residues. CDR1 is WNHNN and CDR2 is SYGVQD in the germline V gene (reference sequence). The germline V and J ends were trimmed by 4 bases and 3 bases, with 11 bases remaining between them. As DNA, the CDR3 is TGCGCCAGCAGTGGCGGGACAGTAACAGATACGCAGTATTTT. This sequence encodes CASSGGTVTDTQYF.

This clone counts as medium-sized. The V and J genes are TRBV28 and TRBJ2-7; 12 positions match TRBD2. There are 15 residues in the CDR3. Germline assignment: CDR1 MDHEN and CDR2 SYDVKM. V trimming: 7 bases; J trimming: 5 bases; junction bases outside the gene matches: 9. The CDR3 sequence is CASNSLAGGPDEQYF. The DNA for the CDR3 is TGTGCCAGCAATTCCCTAGCGGGGGGGCCCGACGAGCAGTACTTC.

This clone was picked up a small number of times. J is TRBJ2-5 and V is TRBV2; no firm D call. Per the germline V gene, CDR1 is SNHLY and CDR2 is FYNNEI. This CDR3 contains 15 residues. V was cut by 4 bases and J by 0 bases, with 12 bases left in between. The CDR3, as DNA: TGTGCCAGCAGTGGTACACGGACGTACCAAGAGACCCAGTACTTC. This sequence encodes CASSGTRTYQETQYF.

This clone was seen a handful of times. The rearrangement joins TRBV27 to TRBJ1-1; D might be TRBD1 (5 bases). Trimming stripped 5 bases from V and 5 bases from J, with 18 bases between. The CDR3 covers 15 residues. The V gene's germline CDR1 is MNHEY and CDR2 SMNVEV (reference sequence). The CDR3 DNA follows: TGTGCCAGCAGTCTTCCCCCGGGTCGGGGGACTGAAGCTTTCTTT. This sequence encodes CASSLPPGRGTEAFF.

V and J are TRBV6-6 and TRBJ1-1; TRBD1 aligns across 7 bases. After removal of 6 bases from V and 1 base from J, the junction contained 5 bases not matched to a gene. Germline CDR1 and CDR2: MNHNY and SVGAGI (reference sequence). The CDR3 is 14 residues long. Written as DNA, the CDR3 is TGTGCCAGCAGCCTAGGGACAGCGAACACTGAAGCTTTCTTT. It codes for CASSLGTANTEAFF.

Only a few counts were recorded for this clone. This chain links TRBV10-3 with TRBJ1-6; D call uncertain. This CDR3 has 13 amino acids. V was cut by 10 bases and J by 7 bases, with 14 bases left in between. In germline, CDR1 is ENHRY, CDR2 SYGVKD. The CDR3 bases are TGTGCCACCCAGCTCCAAGGGAATTCACCCCTCCACTTT. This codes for CATQLQGNSPLHF.

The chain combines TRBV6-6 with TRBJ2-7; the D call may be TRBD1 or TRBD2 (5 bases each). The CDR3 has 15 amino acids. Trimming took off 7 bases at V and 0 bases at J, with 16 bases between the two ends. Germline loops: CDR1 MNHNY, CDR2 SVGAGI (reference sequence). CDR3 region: CASNYLGASSYEQYF. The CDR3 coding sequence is TGTGCCAGCAACTACCTCGGGGCGAGCTCCTACGAGCAGTACTTC.

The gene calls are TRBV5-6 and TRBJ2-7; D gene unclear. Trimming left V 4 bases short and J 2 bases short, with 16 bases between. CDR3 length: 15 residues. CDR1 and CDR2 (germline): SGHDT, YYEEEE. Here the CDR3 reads CASSPPWMATYEQYF. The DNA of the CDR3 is TGTGCCAGCAGCCCTCCCTGGATGGCCACCTACGAGCAGTACTTC.

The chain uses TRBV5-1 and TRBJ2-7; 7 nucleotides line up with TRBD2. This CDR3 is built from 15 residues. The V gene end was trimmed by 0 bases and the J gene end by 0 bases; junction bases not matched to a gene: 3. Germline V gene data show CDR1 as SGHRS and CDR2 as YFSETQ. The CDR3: CASSLAAGASYEQYF. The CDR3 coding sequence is TGCGCCAGCAGCTTGGCGGCGGGAGCCTCCTACGAGCAGTACTTC.